A selection of T cell receptor beta chains follows, all from one sample in a study of blood T cell repertoires in COVID-19. Repertoires were generated with immunoSEQ multiplex PCR, while TCRdb's copy carries only in-frame clones and drops some. This sample yields more than 300,000 clones, of which 88% are seen a single time; approximately 1.2% belongs to the top ten. Sequencing input: PBMCs or T cells enriched from blood (not recorded which). Receptors were obtained from a woman between 18 and 30 years old who had recovered from COVID-19. Both conserved end residues are part of each CDR3. Fields, in order: clone size, D gene, V gene, J gene, CDR3 protein, CDR3 DNA. A D gene is named only where the DNA matches it firmly. The size field is filled for only some rows; it gives once, few, many or a size class.

>.|TRBD1|TRBV10-3|TRBJ1-2
CAITMGQNYGYTF
TGTGCCATCACCATGGGACAGAACTATGGCTACACCTTC
>.|.|TRBV30|TRBJ2-7
CAWSPGLGSEQYF
TGTGCCTGGAGTCCCGGACTGGGTTCGGAGCAGTACTTC
>.|TRBD1|TRBV23-1|TRBJ2-1
CASSQSLDRGRYNEQFF
TGCGCCAGCAGTCAATCTTTGGACAGGGGACGCTACAATGAGCAGTTCTTC
>.|.|TRBV18|TRBJ1-5
CASSQDRKQPQHF
TGTGCCAGCTCACAAGACAGGAAACAGCCCCAGCATTTT
>.|.|TRBV30|TRBJ1-1
CAWSSYGGTEAFF
TGTGCCTGGAGTTCGTACGGGGGCACTGAAGCTTTCTTT
>few|TRBD2|TRBV3-1/TRBV3-2|TRBJ2-7
CASSREGLAGGQGEQYF
TGTGCCAGCAGCCGGGAGGGACTAGCGGGGGGCCAAGGCGAGCAGTACTTC
>.|.|TRBV12-3/TRBV12-4|TRBJ1-5
CASSAKNQPQHF
TGTGCCAGCAGTGCTAAGAATCAGCCCCAGCATTTT
>.|TRBD1|TRBV24-1|TRBJ1-2
CATSDRGQNYGYTF
TGTGCCACCAGTGATAGGGGACAGAACTATGGCTACACCTTC
>.|.|TRBV6-2/TRBV6-3|TRBJ1-6
CASSYWRGGSPLHF
TGTGCCAGCAGTTACTGGAGAGGTGGATCACCCCTCCACTTT
>.|.|TRBV6-4|TRBJ1-2
CASSNPGVEGYTF
TGTGCCAGCAGTAACCCAGGGGTGGAGGGCTACACCTTC
>.|TRBD1|TRBV7-8|TRBJ1-4
CASSLDQDRGLRPNEKLFF
TGTGCCAGCAGCTTAGACCAAGACAGGGGTCTTCGACCTAATGAAAAACTGTTTTTT
>.|TRBD2|TRBV7-2|TRBJ2-7
CASSLTSGGHRTLDEQYF
TGTGCCAGCAGCTTAACTAGCGGGGGCCATAGGACCTTGGACGAGCAGTACTTC
>.|.|TRBV6-5|TRBJ1-2
CASSYSGLGGYTF
TGTGCCAGCAGTTACTCGGGGCTAGGTGGCTACACCTTC
>.|TRBD1|TRBV2|TRBJ2-7
CASSGQGAGEQYF
TGTGCCAGCAGTGGACAGGGGGCGGGGGAGCAGTACTTC
>.|TRBD2|TRBV18|TRBJ2-1
CASSPERGGTLNEQFF
TGTGCCAGCTCACCGGAACGGGGGGGCACACTCAATGAGCAGTTCTTC
>once|TRBD1|TRBV19|TRBJ2-7
CASSVRGRGEQYF
TGTGCCAGTAGCGTCAGGGGGCGGGGCGAGCAGTACTTC
>.|TRBD2|TRBV29-1|TRBJ2-7
CSVSGDYEQYF
TGCAGCGTCAGCGGGGATTACGAGCAGTACTTC
>.|TRBD1|TRBV18|TRBJ2-7
CASSPRDRGTYEQYF
TGTGCCAGCTCACCGAGGGACAGGGGGACCTACGAGCAGTACTTC
>.|TRBD2|TRBV5-1|TRBJ2-5
CASSPRRFSGGASGETQYF
TGCGCCAGCAGCCCCCGGCGCTTCAGCGGGGGGGCCTCAGGAGAGACCCAGTACTTC
>.|.|TRBV2|TRBJ1-6
CASSEGGRVNSPLHF
TGTGCCAGCAGTGAAGGAGGCAGGGTCAATTCACCCCTCCACTTT
>once|TRBD2|TRBV5-1|TRBJ2-2
CASSYGTSGGATGELFF
TGCGCCAGCAGCTACGGGACTAGCGGGGGGGCGACCGGGGAGCTGTTTTTT
>.|.|TRBV18|TRBJ1-5
CASSPRGGDNQPQHF
TGTGCCAGCTCACCAAGAGGGGGAGATAATCAGCCCCAGCATTTT
>.|TRBD1|TRBV14|TRBJ1-4
CASSLLGQGANEKLFF
TGTGCCAGCAGCCTTCTCGGACAGGGAGCTAATGAAAAACTGTTTTTT
>.|.|TRBV4-2|TRBJ1-3
CASSQATGSYENTIYF
TGTGCCAGCAGCCAAGCAACAGGGTCCTACGAGAACACCATATATTTT
>.|TRBD1|TRBV7-8|TRBJ1-6
CASSLAPTGAVNSPLHF
TGTGCCAGCAGCTTAGCCCCGACAGGGGCGGTAAATTCACCCCTCCACTTT
>.|.|TRBV3-1/TRBV3-2|TRBJ2-2
CASSHKGLRTGELFF
TGTGCCAGCAGCCACAAGGGGCTAAGAACCGGGGAGCTGTTTTTT
>.|TRBD1|TRBV7-9|TRBJ2-3
CASSPARTGESTDTQYF
TGTGCCAGCAGCCCCGCCCGTACAGGGGAGAGCACAGATACGCAGTATTTT
>.|TRBD1|TRBV15|TRBJ2-7
CATSPNHRGYEQYF
TGTGCCACCAGCCCTAATCACAGGGGATACGAGCAGTACTTC
>few|.|TRBV15|TRBJ2-1
CAVSTVASYNEQFF
TGTGCCGTTTCGACAGTGGCCTCCTACAATGAGCAGTTCTTC
>.|.|TRBV5-1|TRBJ1-2
CASSLWQGSNYGYTF
TGCGCCAGCAGCTTATGGCAGGGTAGTAACTATGGCTACACCTTC
>.|.|TRBV4-1|TRBJ2-7
CASSPYETDTSYEQYF
TGCGCCAGCAGCCCATATGAGACAGATACCTCCTACGAGCAGTACTTC
>.|TRBD2|TRBV5-4|TRBJ2-7
CASSLRGGAITYEQYF
TGTGCCAGCAGCTTGCGCGGGGGGGCAATTACCTACGAGCAGTACTTC
>.|.|TRBV6-4|TRBJ2-1
CASSDDGVTQQFF
TGTGCCAGCAGTGACGACGGGGTGACACAGCAGTTCTTC